This is a list of T cell receptor beta chains from one sample in a study of patients and donors after allogeneic stem cell transplantation. MiXCR was run by TCRdb on the RT-PCR reads, yielding one entry per CDR3 protein. The repertoire has some 960,000 distinct CDR3 sequences, roughly 18% of them found once; the top ten carry 6%. Specimen: blood, either unsorted or a sorted T cell fraction (not recorded which). These receptors were taken from a human donor who was either an allogeneic HSCT recipient or a stem cell or donor lymphocyte infusion donor (not recorded which). It is not recorded whose cells these are; they may come from a transplant donor. CDR3s leave out the opening cysteine and the closing phenylalanine or tryptophan.

j_call cdr3_length v_call cdr3_aa
TRBJ2-3 13 TRBV7-9 ASSRISGVADTQY
TRBJ2-7 11 TRBV6-2/TRBV6-3 ASSHRQLYEQY
TRBJ1-2 10 TRBV15 ATSGTGVGYT
TRBJ2-7 12 TRBV3-1 ASGPGPSSYEQY
TRBJ1-1 14 TRBV7-8 ASRPMGHNMNTEAF
TRBJ2-1 15 TRBV9 ASSVVGSGASYNEQF
TRBJ2-1 14 TRBV7-6 ASSLAAPGSYNEQF
TRBJ2-7 13 TRBV19 ASSYGGTSGYEQY
TRBJ2-3 16 TRBV11-1 ASTTRGGGAPSTDTQY
TRBJ2-3 13 TRBV5-1 ASSLDGGLVDTQY
TRBJ1-2 13 TRBV4-3 ASSQGDRGDYGYT
TRBJ2-3 15 TRBV5-5 ASSYGAGGGATDTQY
TRBJ2-7 13 TRBV4-3 ASSQDDSPGYEQY
TRBJ2-1 13 TRBV2 ASTTSGGAYNEQF
TRBJ2-5 14 TRBV7-3 ASSSLLVSKQETQY
TRBJ1-3 16 TRBV4-3 ASSQVAGGTFSGNTIY
TRBJ2-1 11 TRBV20-1 SARDIRDNEQF
TRBJ1-1 11 TRBV20-1 SARGTSDTEAF
TRBJ2-1 11 TRBV19 ASSRQKYNEQF
TRBJ2-3 14 TRBV20-1 SAPRGVSGGTDTQY
TRBJ2-7 13 TRBV28 ASSRPTGISYEQY
TRBJ2-1 10 TRBV7-2 ASISLYNEQF
TRBJ2-5 12 TRBV9 ASSVDRPGETQY
TRBJ2-1 14 TRBV13 ASSRGTSGNRDEQF
TRBJ2-3 13 TRBV20-1 SARGRRLAVLAQY
TRBJ2-5 10 TRBV20-1 SADKGAETQY
TRBJ2-3 13 TRBV27 ASSQRGTLTDTQY
TRBJ2-2 11 TRBV12-3/TRBV12-4 AVENANTGELF
TRBJ2-3 13 TRBV4-2 ASSQVGGSTDTQY
TRBJ2-7 13 TRBV7-9 ASSLGGRVKYEQY
TRBJ2-3 12 TRBV4-3 ASSQDGRADTQY
TRBJ1-2 11 TRBV5-1 ASSMTPNYGYT
TRBJ2-7 10 TRBV10-3 APRVRGGEQY
TRBJ2-7 15 TRBV20-1 SARDRKKTLSSYEQY
TRBJ2-7 12 TRBV2 ASSTGPSSYEQY
TRBJ2-1 13 TRBV27 ASRPTGETYNEQF
TRBJ2-1 12 TRBV12-3/TRBV12-4 ASSDSTNYNEQF
TRBJ2-3 15 TRBV20-1 SARDRDSTLSTDTQY
TRBJ2-3 13 TRBV10-3 AISPLATSTDTQY
TRBJ1-6 14 TRBV4-1 ASSQEVWGGNSPLH
TRBJ1-5 13 TRBV20-1 SARGRTGGNQPQH
TRBJ2-3 16 TRBV5-1 ASSPLPLSGGATDTQY
TRBJ2-3 13 TRBV7-9 ASSLARGGRDTQY
TRBJ1-6 10 TRBV20-1 SATRRNSPLH
TRBJ1-1 12 TRBV10-3 AISGQGARTEAF